This TCR beta chain emerged from a study of post-analysis software for immune sequencing data. Points from the study as a whole: Strong co-clustering by F measure was seen for same-batch samples. In patients, roughly five TRBV segments were more frequent than in controls, with TRBV5-6, TRBV5-1 and TRBV20-1 among them. Controls' normalized Chao1 diversity significantly exceeded that of multiple sclerosis patients.

Libraries were made from TCR beta cDNA, and they carried unique molecular identifiers. TCRdb re-called the PCR reads with MiXCR, one entry per CDR3 protein. The top ten clones hold approximately 7.1% of a sample with about 430,000 distinct CDR3 sequences, about 40% of them seen once. A word on this clonotype: Antigen specificity is unknown.

V shed 4 bases and J 1 base; nucleotides not matched to a gene: 5. The CDR3 has 16 amino acids. Germline loops: CDR1 MDHEN, CDR2 SYDVKM. The sample consisted of blood. The source of this sequence is a girl between 2 and 10 years old with multiple sclerosis. The rearrangement joins TRBV28 to TRBJ2-5; 11 bases agree with TRBD2. CDR3 in amino acids: CASSYSGGAFQETQYF. The CDR3 DNA is TGTGCCAGCAGTTATAGCGGGGGGGCCTTCCAAGAGACCCAGTACTTC. The full variable domain, completed using reference TRBV28 and TRBJ2-5, is DVKVTQSSRYLVKRTGEKVFLECVQDMDHENMFWYRQDPGLGLRLIYFSYDVKMKEKGDIPEGYSVSREKKERFSLILESASTNQTSMYLCASSYSGGAFQETQYFGPGTRLLVL.